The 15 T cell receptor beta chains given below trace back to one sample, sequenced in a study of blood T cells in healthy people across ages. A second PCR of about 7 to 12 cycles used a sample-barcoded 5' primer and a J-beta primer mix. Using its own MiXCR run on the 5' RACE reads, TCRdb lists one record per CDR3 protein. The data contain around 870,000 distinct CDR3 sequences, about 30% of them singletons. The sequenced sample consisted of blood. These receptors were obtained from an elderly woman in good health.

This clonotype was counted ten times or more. The CDR3 region is CASSFRESTDTQYF. CDR3 DNA sequence: TGTGCCAGCAGTTTCAGGGAAAGCACAGATACGCAGTATTTT. This sequence joins TRBV6-5 and TRBJ2-3; D is possibly TRBD1 (5 bases). Germline CDR1 is MNHEY and CDR2 is SVGAGI. V was pared by 4 bases and J by 0 bases, with 8 bases between. The CDR3 is made up of 14 amino acids.

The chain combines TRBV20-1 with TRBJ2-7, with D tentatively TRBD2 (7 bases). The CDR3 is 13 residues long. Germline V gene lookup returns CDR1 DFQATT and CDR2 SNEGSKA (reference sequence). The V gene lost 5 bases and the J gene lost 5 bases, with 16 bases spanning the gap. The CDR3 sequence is CSAVWRGRDEQYF. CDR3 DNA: TGCAGTGCTGTTTGGCGGGGGCGCGACGAGCAGTACTTC.

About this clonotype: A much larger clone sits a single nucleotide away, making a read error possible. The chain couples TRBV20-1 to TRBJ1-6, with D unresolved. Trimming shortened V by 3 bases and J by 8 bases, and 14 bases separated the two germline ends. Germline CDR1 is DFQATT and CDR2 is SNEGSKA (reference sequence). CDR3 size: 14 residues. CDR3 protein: CSARPIGLYSPLHF. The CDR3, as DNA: TGCAGTGCTAGGCCCATTGGACTGTATTCACCCCTCCACTTT.

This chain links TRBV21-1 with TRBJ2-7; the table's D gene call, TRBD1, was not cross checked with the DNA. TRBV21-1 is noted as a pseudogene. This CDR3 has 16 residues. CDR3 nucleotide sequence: TGTGCCAGCAGCGCCCCTGGGACAGGGTTCTCCTACGAGCAGTACTTC. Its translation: CASSAPGTGFSYEQYF.

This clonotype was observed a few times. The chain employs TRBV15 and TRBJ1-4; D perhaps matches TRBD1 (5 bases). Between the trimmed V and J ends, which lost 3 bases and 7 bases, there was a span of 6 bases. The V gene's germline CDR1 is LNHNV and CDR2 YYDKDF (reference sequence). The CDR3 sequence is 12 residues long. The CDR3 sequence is CATSRDIEKLFF. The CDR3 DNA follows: TGTGCCACCAGCAGGGACATTGAAAAACTGTTTTTT.

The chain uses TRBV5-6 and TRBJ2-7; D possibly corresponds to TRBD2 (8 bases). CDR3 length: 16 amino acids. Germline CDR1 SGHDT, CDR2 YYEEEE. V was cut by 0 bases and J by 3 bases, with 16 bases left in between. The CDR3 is CASSLAGGAGGYEQYF. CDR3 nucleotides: TGTGCCAGCAGCTTGGCCGGGGGGGCAGGGGGCTACGAGCAGTACTTC.

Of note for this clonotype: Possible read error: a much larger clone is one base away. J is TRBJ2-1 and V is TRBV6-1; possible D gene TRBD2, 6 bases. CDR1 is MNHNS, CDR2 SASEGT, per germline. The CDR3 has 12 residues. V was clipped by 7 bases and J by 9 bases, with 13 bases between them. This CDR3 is CASMRDCREQFF. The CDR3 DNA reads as TGTGCCAGCATGAGGGACTGCCGTGAGCAGTTCTTC.

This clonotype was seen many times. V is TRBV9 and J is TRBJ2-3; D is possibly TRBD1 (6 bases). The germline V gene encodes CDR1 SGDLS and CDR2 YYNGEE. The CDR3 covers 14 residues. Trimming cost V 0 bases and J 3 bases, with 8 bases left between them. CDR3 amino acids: CASSVDRVTDTQYF. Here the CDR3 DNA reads TGTGCCAGCAGCGTAGACAGGGTGACAGATACGCAGTATTTT.

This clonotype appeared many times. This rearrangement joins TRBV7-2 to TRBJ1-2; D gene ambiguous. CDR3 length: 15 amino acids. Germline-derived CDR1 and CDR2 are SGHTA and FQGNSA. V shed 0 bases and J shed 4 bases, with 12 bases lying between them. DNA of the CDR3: TGTGCCAGCAGCTTAGCCTCATCGGGTCTCTATGGCTACACCTTC. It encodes CASSLASSGLYGYTF.

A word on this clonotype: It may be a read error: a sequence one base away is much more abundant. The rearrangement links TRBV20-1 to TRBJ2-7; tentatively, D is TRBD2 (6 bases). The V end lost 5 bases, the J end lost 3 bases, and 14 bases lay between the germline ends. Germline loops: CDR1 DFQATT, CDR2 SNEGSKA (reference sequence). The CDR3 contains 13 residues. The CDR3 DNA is TGCAGTGCTGGGGCGGGGAACCTCTACGAGCAGTACTTC. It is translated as CSAGAGNLYEQYF.

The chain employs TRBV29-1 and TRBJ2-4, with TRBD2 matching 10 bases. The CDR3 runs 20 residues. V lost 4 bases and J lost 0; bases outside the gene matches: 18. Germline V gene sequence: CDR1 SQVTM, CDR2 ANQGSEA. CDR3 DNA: TGCAGCGTTGTGTGGCGACCGGGACTAGCGTCTACCCTAGCCAAAAACATTCAGTACTTC. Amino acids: CSVVWRPGLASTLAKNIQYF.

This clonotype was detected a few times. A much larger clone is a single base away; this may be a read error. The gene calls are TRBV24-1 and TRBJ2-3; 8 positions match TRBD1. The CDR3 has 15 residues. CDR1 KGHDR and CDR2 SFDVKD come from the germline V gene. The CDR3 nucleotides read TGTACCACCAGTAACCTCGGGACAGGCGGAGATACGCAGTATTTT. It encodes CTTSNLGTGGDTQYF.

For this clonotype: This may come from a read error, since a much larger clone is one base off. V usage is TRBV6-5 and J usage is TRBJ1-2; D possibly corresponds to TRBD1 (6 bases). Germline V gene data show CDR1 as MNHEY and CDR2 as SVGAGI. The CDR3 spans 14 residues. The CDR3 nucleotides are TGTGCCAGCAGGTACTCCCAGGGGACTCGCGGCTACACCTTC. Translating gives CASRYSQGTRGYTF.

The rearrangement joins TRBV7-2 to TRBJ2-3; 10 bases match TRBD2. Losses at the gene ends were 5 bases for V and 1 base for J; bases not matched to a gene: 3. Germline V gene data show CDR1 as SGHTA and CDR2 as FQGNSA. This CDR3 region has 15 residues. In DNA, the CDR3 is TGTGCCAGCAGCATTACTAGCGGGGGCACAGATACGCAGTATTTT. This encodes CASSITSGGTDTQYF.

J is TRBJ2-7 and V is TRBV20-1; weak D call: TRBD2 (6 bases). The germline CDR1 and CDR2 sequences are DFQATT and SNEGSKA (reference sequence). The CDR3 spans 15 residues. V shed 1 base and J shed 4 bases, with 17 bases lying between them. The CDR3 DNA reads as TGCAGTGCTAGAGGCTCGGAGGGGAACCCTTACGAGCAGTACTTC. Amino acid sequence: CSARGSEGNPYEQYF.